What follows are 29 T cell receptor beta chains derived from one specimen sequenced in a study of T-cell memory formation after mild COVID-19. TCRdb recomputed calls from the 5' RACE reads with MiXCR, one row per CDR3 protein. There are under 450,000 distinct CDR3 sequences in the sample; 13% to 15% occur only once, and 20% to 25% lies in the top ten. The sequencing input was PBMCs or a T cell subset sorted from them (not recorded which). All receptors come from a young man who had mild COVID-19 (a few samples of this study predate the infection). Cell type and time point are not known.

The chain has TRBV20-1 and TRBJ2-5; maybe TRBD2 (6 bases). This CDR3 is 15 amino acids long. V was clipped by 3 bases and J by 4 bases, with 18 bases between them. The germline V gene encodes CDR1 DFQATT and CDR2 SNEGSKA (reference sequence). The CDR3 spells CSASIRGSLGETQYF. CDR3 DNA sequence: TGCAGTGCTAGTATCCGGGGGAGCCTAGGAGAGACCCAGTACTTC.

V gene TRBV2 combines with J gene TRBJ1-5, with D possibly TRBD1 on 6 matching bases. V dropped 7 bases and J dropped 3 bases, with 13 bases sitting between them. The CDR3 loop spans 14 amino acids. Germline CDR1 reads SNHLY; CDR2 reads FYNNEI. CDR3: CASNWQGYNQPQHF. The CDR3 DNA reads TGTGCCAGCAACTGGCAGGGGTACAATCAGCCCCAGCATTTT.

The chain employs TRBV11-2 and TRBJ2-1; D possibly corresponds to TRBD1 (5 bases). V lost 2 bases to trimming and J lost 7 bases, with 9 bases between them. Looked up from germline, CDR1 is SGHAT and CDR2 is FQNNGV. The length of the CDR3 is 13 residues. The CDR3 sequence: CASSLQGENEQFF. DNA for the CDR3: TGTGCCAGCAGCTTACAGGGTGAGAATGAGCAGTTCTTC.

V is TRBV29-1 and J is TRBJ2-5; TRBD2 might be the D (5 bases). The CDR3 runs to 12 residues. Germline V gene lookup returns CDR1 SQVTM and CDR2 ANQGSEA. V was cut by 4 bases and J by 7 bases, with 13 bases left in between. CDR3 in DNA: TGCAGCGTTGGGGCCCCAGAGGGGACCCAGTACTTC. Amino acids: CSVGAPEGTQYF. The complete variable domain, with remaining parts taken from reference TRBV29-1 and TRBJ2-5, reads SAVISQKPSRDICQRGTSLTIQCQVDSQVTMMFWYRQQPGQSLTLIATANQGSEATYESGFVIDKFPISRPNLTFSTLTVSNMSPEDSSIYLCSVGAPEGTQYFGPGTRLLVL.

The chain carries TRBV7-9 and TRBJ2-3; 7 bases fit TRBD2. V lost 5 bases, J lost 8 bases, and 13 bases stayed unmatched. Germline V gives CDR1 SEHNR, CDR2 FQNEAQ (reference sequence). This CDR3 has 15 amino acids. CDR3 in amino acids: CASSLRGGAGGTQYF. CDR3 in DNA: TGTGCCAGCAGCCTTCGGGGAGGGGCCGGGGGTACGCAGTATTTT. Using reference TRBV7-9 and TRBJ2-3 for the parts outside the CDR3, the full variable domain is DTGVSQNPRHKITKRGQNVTFRCDPISEHNRLYWYRQTLGQGPEFLTYFQNEAQLEKSRLLSDRFSAERPKGSFSTLEIQRTEQGDSAMYLCASSLRGGAGGTQYFGPGTRLTVL.

This clonotype turned up a few times. V and J are TRBV12-3 or TRBV12-4 and TRBJ2-1; 8 bases fit TRBD1. The V segment lost 6 bases and the J segment 4 bases; nucleotides outside the gene matches: 5. The CDR3 consists of 14 residues. CDR3 sequence reads: CASSGDRPYNEQFF. The DNA for the CDR3 is TGTGCCAGCAGCGGGGACAGGCCGTACAATGAGCAGTTCTTC.

This clonotype was observed many times. The chain has TRBV4-1 and TRBJ2-1, with a weak D call TRBD2 (6 bases). Germline V gives CDR1 MGHRA, CDR2 YSYEKL. V was pared by 3 bases and J by 5 bases, with 14 bases between. The CDR3 contains 15 residues. The CDR3 sequence is CASSQGVAENNEQFF. The CDR3 nucleotides are TGCGCCAGCAGCCAGGGGGTAGCGGAGAACAATGAGCAGTTCTTC.

V usage is TRBV5-5 and J usage is TRBJ2-1, with 12 bases aligning to TRBD2. V trimming: 4 bases; J trimming: 12 bases; junction bases outside the gene matches: 11. This CDR3 has 15 residues. Germline V gives CDR1 SGHKS, CDR2 YYEKEE (reference sequence). CDR3 region: CASSMTSGGEGGQFF. DNA for the CDR3: TGTGCCAGCAGCATGACTAGCGGGGGTGAAGGCGGGCAGTTCTTC.

The V and J genes are TRBV18 and TRBJ1-2; D is unclear. Germline values: CDR1 KGHSH, CDR2 LQKENI. The length of the CDR3 is 14 residues. V lost 2 bases, J lost 5 bases, and 12 bases lay in between. In DNA form, the CDR3 reads TGTGCCAGCTCACCAGAGGCAGCCTTATATGGCTACACCTTC. Translation gives CASSPEAALYGYTF.

The chain carries TRBV9 and TRBJ2-3; TRBD2 agrees at 9 bases. The CDR3 runs to 15 residues. After removal of 3 bases from V and 2 bases from J, the junction contained 4 bases not matched to a gene. The V gene's germline CDR1 is SGDLS and CDR2 YYNGEE. In DNA, the CDR3 is TGTGCCAGCAGCGCTAGCGGGGTTTCCACAGATACGCAGTATTTT. This sequence encodes CASSASGVSTDTQYF.

This clonotype appeared a few times. The rearrangement joins TRBV6-5 to TRBJ2-1; D uncertain. Germline V CDR1 and CDR2: MNHEY, SVGAGI. V shed 4 bases and J shed 7 bases, with 11 bases lying between them. CDR3 length: 13 amino acids. The CDR3 region is CASSLNLRNEQFF. CDR3 nucleotide sequence: TGTGCCAGCAGTTTGAACCTAAGGAATGAGCAGTTCTTC.

The chain combines TRBV3-2 with TRBJ2-7. TRBV3-2 is marked as a pseudogene. This CDR3 contains 13 residues. CDR3 sequence: CASSQDEENEQYV. As DNA, the CDR3 is TGTGCCAGCAGCCAAGATGAGGAGAACGAGCAGTACGTC.

This chain uses TRBV7-9 with TRBJ2-1, with 12 bases fitting TRBD1. Germline trimming cut 5 bases from V and 8 bases from J; bases unmatched to any gene: 25. The CDR3 length is 21 residues. Germline V gene data show CDR1 as SEHNR and CDR2 as FQNEAQ (reference sequence). The CDR3 loop is CASSAKLRFPGPGQGAHEQFF. CDR3 nucleotide sequence: TGTGCCAGCAGCGCGAAGCTCCGGTTCCCTGGGCCGGGACAGGGGGCCCATGAGCAGTTCTTC.

This chain joins TRBV6-5 and TRBJ2-7; a possible D gene is TRBD1 (6 bases). Trimming removed 8 bases at V and 6 bases at J, with 20 bases between. The CDR3 is 14 residues long. Per the germline V gene, CDR1 is MNHEY and CDR2 is SVGAGI. The CDR3 DNA follows: TGTGCCAGCGGAACAGGGCAACAGCCCGGCGAGCAGTACTTC. Translated, it gives CASGTGQQPGEQYF.

V usage is TRBV12-3 or TRBV12-4 and J usage is TRBJ2-1; the match to TRBD1 covers 9 bases. The V gene end was trimmed by 6 bases and the J gene end by 4 bases; junction bases not matched to a gene: 10. The CDR3 consists of 16 residues. The CDR3 bases are TGTGCCAGCAGCCCAGACAGGGGGTTTTTATACAATGAGCAGTTCTTC. Translating gives CASSPDRGFLYNEQFF.

The rearrangement uses TRBV28 and TRBJ2-7; TRBD1 aligns across 7 bases. The V gene's germline CDR1 is MDHEN and CDR2 SYDVKM. The V segment lost 7 bases and the J segment 2 bases; nucleotides outside the gene matches: 5. CDR3 length: 13 residues. Written as DNA, the CDR3 is TGTGCCAGCAACAAACAGGGGCCCTACGAGCAGTACGTC. Translated: CASNKQGPYEQYV.

The chain links TRBV4-3 to TRBJ2-6, with D possibly being TRBD1 (5 bases). Deletions cut 0 bases from V and 0 bases from J, with 9 bases between. The CDR3 runs to 17 residues. Germline assignment: CDR1 LGHNA and CDR2 YSLEER. The CDR3 sequence is CASSQDPRASGANVLTF. In DNA, the CDR3 is TGCGCCAGCAGCCAAGATCCCAGGGCCTCTGGGGCCAACGTCCTGACTTTC.

The genes are TRBV20-1 and TRBJ1-6; D possibly corresponds to TRBD1 (6 bases). Germline V gene data show CDR1 as DFQATT and CDR2 as SNEGSKA (reference sequence). The CDR3 is 14 amino acids. V lost 6 bases, J lost 9 bases, and 18 bases lay in between. The CDR3 nucleotides read TGCAGTGCAACGACTAGGGGGTGGGGTTCACCCCTCCACTTT. Translating gives CSATTRGWGSPLHF.

The rearrangement links TRBV3-1 to TRBJ1-4; D unclear. Germline V lookup: CDR1 LGHDT, CDR2 YNNKEL (reference sequence). This CDR3 has 13 amino acids. Trimming left V 4 bases short and J 6 bases short, with 9 bases between. CDR3 protein: CASSLTSDEKLFF. The CDR3 DNA is TGTGCCAGCAGCCTCACCTCCGATGAAAAACTGTTTTTT.

The chain recombines TRBV4-1 with TRBJ1-1; no clear D gene. V was trimmed by 3 bases and J by 1 base, leaving 9 bases between them. The CDR3 totals 14 residues. Germline-derived CDR1 and CDR2 are MGHRA and YSYEKL. The CDR3 sequence: CASSQNPENTEAFF. The CDR3 DNA is TGCGCCAGCAGCCAGAACCCTGAGAACACTGAAGCTTTCTTT.

In its sample, this clonotype was seen a few times. The rearrangement links TRBV7-3 to TRBJ2-1; D ambiguous. Germline CDR1 SGHTA, CDR2 FQGTGA. The CDR3 extends over 14 amino acids. V lost 6 bases to trimming and J lost 4 bases, with 13 bases between them. The CDR3 reads CASSTNSPYNEQFF. The CDR3 nucleotides are TGTGCCAGCAGTACCAACTCGCCTTACAATGAGCAGTTCTTC.

This clonotype was counted ten times or more. V and J are TRBV7-2 and TRBJ1-1; D is perhaps TRBD1 (5 bases). The V and J ends lost 5 bases and 5 bases respectively, with 15 bases between them. The CDR3 is 14 amino acids. Looked up from germline, CDR1 is SGHTA and CDR2 is FQGNSA. Here the CDR3 reads CASSLERGQTEAFF. CDR3 nucleotide sequence: TGTGCCAGCAGCCTAGAGAGGGGTCAGACTGAAGCTTTCTTT.

The genes are TRBV4-1 and TRBJ2-3; D uncertain. The germline CDR1 and CDR2 sequences are MGHRA and YSYEKL. The CDR3 loop spans 14 amino acids. With 0 bases removed from V and 2 bases from J, the gap between germline ends came to 6 bases. This chain's CDR3 is CASSQDRATDTQYF. Here the CDR3 DNA reads TGCGCCAGCAGCCAAGACCGGGCCACAGATACGCAGTATTTT.

The rearrangement joins TRBV6-6 to TRBJ1-2, with TRBD1 as a possible D gene (6 bases). CDR3 size: 14 residues. Germline V gene lookup returns CDR1 MNHNY and CDR2 SVGAGI (reference sequence). V shed 0 bases and J shed 8 bases, with 13 bases lying between them. DNA of the CDR3: TGTGCCAGCAGTTACTCGAGTCAGGGGAGCGGCTACACCTTC. This sequence encodes CASSYSSQGSGYTF.

The table lists this clonotype with a few counts. The rearrangement joins TRBV3-1 to TRBJ1-4; unclear D gene. Germline V lookup: CDR1 LGHDT, CDR2 YNNKEL (reference sequence). The CDR3 contains 16 residues. Trimming took off 1 base at V and 0 bases at J, with 9 bases between the two ends. CDR3 protein: CASSQAGIATNEKLFF. The CDR3, as DNA: TGTGCCAGCAGCCAAGCCGGGATTGCAACTAATGAAAAACTGTTTTTT. Full variable domain (remainder filled in from reference TRBV3-1 and TRBJ1-4): DTAVSQTPKYLVTQMGNDKSIKCEQNLGHDTMYWYKQDSKKFLKIMFSYNNKELIINETVPNRFSPKSPDKAHLNLHINSLELGDSAVYFCASSQAGIATNEKLFFGSGTQLSVL.

This clonotype came up many times. The rearrangement links TRBV20-1 to TRBJ2-2; D is possibly TRBD2 (6 bases). CDR3 length: 15 residues. CDR1 and CDR2 from the germline V gene are DFQATT and SNEGSKA (reference sequence). V was shortened by 0 bases and J by 3 bases, with 11 bases between the two germline ends. This CDR3 reads CSARDLGEDTGELFF. The CDR3 bases are TGCAGTGCTAGAGATCTAGGGGAGGACACCGGGGAGCTGTTTTTT.

In its sample, this clonotype was seen a few times. This chain joins TRBV4-1 and TRBJ2-7; D not certain. Trimming took off 0 bases at V and 4 bases at J, with 4 bases between the two ends. There are 12 residues in the CDR3. CDR1 and CDR2 from the germline V gene are MGHRA and YSYEKL. In DNA form, the CDR3 reads TGCGCCAGCAGCCAAGACGTATACGAGCAGTACTTC. This gives the protein CASSQDVYEQYF.

There are many counts of this clonotype. The V call is TRBV10-3, the J call TRBJ2-7; 7 bases fit TRBD1. V lost 4 bases and J lost 6; bases outside the gene matches: 0. CDR1 and CDR2 from the germline V gene are ENHRY and SYGVKD. The CDR3 runs 11 residues. The CDR3 here is CAISGQGEQYF. The CDR3 DNA sequence: TGTGCCATCAGTGGACAGGGCGAGCAGTACTTC.

The chain uses TRBV4-3 and TRBJ2-7; D call uncertain. The length of the CDR3 is 14 residues. Germline V gene lookup returns CDR1 LGHNA and CDR2 YSLEER. The germline V and J ends were trimmed by 2 bases and 3 bases, with 11 bases remaining between them. The CDR3 sequence is CASSQSVNGYEQYF. Here the CDR3 DNA reads TGCGCCAGCAGCCAATCGGTTAACGGCTACGAGCAGTACTTC.